This is a list of T cell receptor beta chains from one sample in a study of human T cells and chemical hapten exposure. TCRdb reanalysed the RACE reads using MiXCR and keeps one entry per CDR3 protein. The sample shows about 300,000 distinct CDR3 sequences, about 5% of them seen only once. This specimen was whole blood, taken in connection with sensitization to the hapten diphenylcyclopropenone (DPC). The source of these receptors is a woman aged 18-29 years with alopecia areata. Some clones in this sample may be carry-over from other donors' samples. CDR3s include the opening cysteine and the closing phenylalanine or tryptophan. Fields, in order: CDR3 protein, V gene, J gene.

CDR3aa: CSAAVVRGASGNTIYF
v_gene: TRBV20-1
j_gene: TRBJ1-3

CDR3aa: CASSPYSSVSGNTIYF
v_gene: TRBV6-5
j_gene: TRBJ1-3

CDR3aa: CASSQDGAGGYTF
v_gene: TRBV4-3
j_gene: TRBJ1-2

CDR3aa: CASSLRQETQYF
v_gene: TRBV7-2
j_gene: TRBJ2-5

CDR3aa: CASGPGQYLDTQYF
v_gene: TRBV19
j_gene: TRBJ2-3

CDR3aa: CASSFRLAGVKYQETQYF
v_gene: TRBV5-1
j_gene: TRBJ2-5

CDR3aa: CASSDGPNHNEQFF
v_gene: TRBV2
j_gene: TRBJ2-1

CDR3aa: CASSPGHWAYEQYF
v_gene: TRBV2
j_gene: TRBJ2-7

CDR3aa: CAHPAGVGGELFF
v_gene: TRBV7-9
j_gene: TRBJ2-2

CDR3aa: CASSPGEDTGELFF
v_gene: TRBV7-3
j_gene: TRBJ2-2

CDR3aa: CASSLAPGRAEAFF
v_gene: TRBV7-9
j_gene: TRBJ1-1

CDR3aa: CASSLGLGNYGYTF
v_gene: TRBV7-2
j_gene: TRBJ1-2

CDR3aa: CASSYLRDRLLFYGYTF
v_gene: TRBV6-5
j_gene: TRBJ1-2

CDR3aa: CASSQVGTAKNIQYF
v_gene: TRBV14
j_gene: TRBJ2-4

CDR3aa: CAISETGFEKLFF
v_gene: TRBV10-3
j_gene: TRBJ1-4

CDR3aa: CASSWDNHQPQHF
v_gene: TRBV27
j_gene: TRBJ1-5

CDR3aa: CASSLQGYNEKLFF
v_gene: TRBV6-5
j_gene: TRBJ1-4

CDR3aa: CASSQSTSGTYEQYF
v_gene: TRBV4-1
j_gene: TRBJ2-7